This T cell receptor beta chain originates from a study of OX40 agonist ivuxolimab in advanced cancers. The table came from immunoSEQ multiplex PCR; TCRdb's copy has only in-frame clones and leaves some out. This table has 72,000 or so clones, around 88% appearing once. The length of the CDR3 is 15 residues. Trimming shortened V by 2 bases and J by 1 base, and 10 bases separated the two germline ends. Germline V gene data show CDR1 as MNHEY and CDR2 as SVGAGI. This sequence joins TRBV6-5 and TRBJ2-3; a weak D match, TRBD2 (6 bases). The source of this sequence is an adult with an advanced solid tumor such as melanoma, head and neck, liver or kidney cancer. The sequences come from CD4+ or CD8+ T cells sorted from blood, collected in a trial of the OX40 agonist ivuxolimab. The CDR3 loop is CASSYGRRGTDTQYF. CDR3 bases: TGTGCCAGCAGTTACGGTAGGAGGGGCACAGATACGCAGTATTTT.